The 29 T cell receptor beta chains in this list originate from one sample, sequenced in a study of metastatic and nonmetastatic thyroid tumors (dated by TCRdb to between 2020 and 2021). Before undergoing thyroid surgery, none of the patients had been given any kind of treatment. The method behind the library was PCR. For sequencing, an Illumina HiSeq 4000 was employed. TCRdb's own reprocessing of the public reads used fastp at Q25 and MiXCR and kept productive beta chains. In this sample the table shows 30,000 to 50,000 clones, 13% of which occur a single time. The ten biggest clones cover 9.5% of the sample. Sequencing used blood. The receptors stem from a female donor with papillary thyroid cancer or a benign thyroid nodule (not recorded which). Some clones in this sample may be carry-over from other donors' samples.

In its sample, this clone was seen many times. The CDR3 sequence: CASRSNPGLPRTDTQYF. The CDR3 DNA is TGCGCCAGCAGATCAAACCCGGGACTCCCCCGCACAGATACGCAGTATTTT. The chain has TRBV5-1 and TRBJ2-3; D perhaps matches TRBD2 (6 bases). Trimming took 5 bases from V and 1 from J, leaving 20 bases between them. The CDR3 runs to 17 residues. From germline, CDR1 is SGHRS and CDR2 YFSETQ.

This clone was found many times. DNA for the CDR3: TGTGCCAGCAGCTTGACCCCCGGAGGGCTAGCGGGAGGCTATGAGCAGTTCTTC. This encodes CASSLTPGGLAGGYEQFF. This chain joins TRBV7-8 and TRBJ2-1, with TRBD2 matching 11 bases. Trimming removed 3 bases from V and 8 bases from J; junction bases left unmatched: 15. Germline V gene lookup returns CDR1 SGHVS and CDR2 FQNEAQ. The length of the CDR3 is 18 residues. Full variable domain (missing parts from reference TRBV7-8 and TRBJ2-1): GAGVSQSPRYKVAKRGQDVALRCDPISGHVSLFWYQQALGQGPEFLTYFQNEAQLDKSGLPSDRFFAERPEGSVSTLKIQRTQQEDSAVYLCASSLTPGGLAGGYEQFFGPGTRLTVL.

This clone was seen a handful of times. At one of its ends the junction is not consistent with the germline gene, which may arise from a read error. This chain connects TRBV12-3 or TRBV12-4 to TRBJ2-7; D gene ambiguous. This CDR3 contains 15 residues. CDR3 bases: TGTGCCAGCAGCCTATTGCAGCCGGGTTCCTGCGAGCAGTACTTC. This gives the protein CASSLLQPGSCEQYF.

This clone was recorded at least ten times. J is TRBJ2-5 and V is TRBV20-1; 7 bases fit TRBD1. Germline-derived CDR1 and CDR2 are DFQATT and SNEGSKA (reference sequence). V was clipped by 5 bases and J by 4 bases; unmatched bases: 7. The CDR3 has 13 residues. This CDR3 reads CSADQGGLETQYF. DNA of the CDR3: TGCAGTGCTGACCAAGGGGGCTTAGAGACCCAGTACTTC.

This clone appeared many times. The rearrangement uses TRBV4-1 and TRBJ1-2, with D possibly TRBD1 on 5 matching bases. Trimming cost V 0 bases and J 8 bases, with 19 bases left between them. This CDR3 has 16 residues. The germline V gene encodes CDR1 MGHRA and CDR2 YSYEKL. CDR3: CASSQDYFSGPSGYTF. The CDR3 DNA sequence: TGCGCCAGCAGCCAAGATTATTTTTCGGGGCCCAGCGGCTACACCTTC.

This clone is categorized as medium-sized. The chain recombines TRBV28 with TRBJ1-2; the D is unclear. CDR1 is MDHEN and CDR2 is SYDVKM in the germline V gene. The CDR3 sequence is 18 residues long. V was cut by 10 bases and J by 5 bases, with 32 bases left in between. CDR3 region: CATNSPTMIFGLGYGYTF. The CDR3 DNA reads TGTGCCACCAATTCCCCGACGATGATATTTGGGCTTGGGTATGGCTACACCTTC.

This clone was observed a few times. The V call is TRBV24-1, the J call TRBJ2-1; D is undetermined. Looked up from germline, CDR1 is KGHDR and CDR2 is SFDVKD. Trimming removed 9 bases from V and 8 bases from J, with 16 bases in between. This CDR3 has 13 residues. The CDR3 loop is CATQLVDLDEQFF. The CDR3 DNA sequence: TGTGCCACCCAACTCGTGGATCTCGATGAGCAGTTCTTC.

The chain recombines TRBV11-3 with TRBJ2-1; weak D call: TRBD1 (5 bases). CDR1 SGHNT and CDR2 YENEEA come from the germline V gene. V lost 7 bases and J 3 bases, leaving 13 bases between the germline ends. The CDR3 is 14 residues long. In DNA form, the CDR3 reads TGTGCCAGCATCTCAGGGCTCAACTACAATGAGCAGTTCTTC. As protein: CASISGLNYNEQFF.

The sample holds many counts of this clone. The CDR3 here is CASSSLSGTLTYEQYF. The DNA of the CDR3 is TGTGCCAGCAGTTCTCTCTCCGGGACTCTCACCTACGAGCAGTACTTC. The chain carries TRBV28 and TRBJ2-7, with D possibly being TRBD2 (6 bases). CDR1 is MDHEN, CDR2 SYDVKM, per germline. The CDR3 loop spans 16 amino acids. V lost 4 bases, J lost 2 bases, and 18 bases lay in between.

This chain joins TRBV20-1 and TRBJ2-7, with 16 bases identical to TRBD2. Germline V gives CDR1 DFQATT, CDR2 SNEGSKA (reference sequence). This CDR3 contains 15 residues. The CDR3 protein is CIRRGLAGGPHEQYF. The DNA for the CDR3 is TGCATCCGACGGGGACTAGCGGGAGGGCCCCACGAGCAGTACTTC.

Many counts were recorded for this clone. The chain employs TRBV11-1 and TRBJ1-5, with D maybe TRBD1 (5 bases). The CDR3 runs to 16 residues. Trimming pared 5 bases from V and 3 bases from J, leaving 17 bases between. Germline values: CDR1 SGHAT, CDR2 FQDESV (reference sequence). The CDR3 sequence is CASSPALDSLNQPQHF. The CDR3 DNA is TGTGCCAGCAGCCCAGCCTTAGACAGCCTCAATCAGCCCCAGCATTTT.

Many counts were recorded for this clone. Here the CDR3 reads CASSFIGNTDTQYF. CDR3 DNA sequence: TGTGCCAGCAGTTTCATCGGGAACACAGATACGCAGTATTTT. The rearrangement uses TRBV27 and TRBJ2-3; D possibly corresponds to TRBD2 (5 bases). Trimming took 3 bases from V and 2 from J, leaving 9 bases between them. The length of the CDR3 is 14 residues. In germline, CDR1 is MNHEY, CDR2 SMNVEV (reference sequence).

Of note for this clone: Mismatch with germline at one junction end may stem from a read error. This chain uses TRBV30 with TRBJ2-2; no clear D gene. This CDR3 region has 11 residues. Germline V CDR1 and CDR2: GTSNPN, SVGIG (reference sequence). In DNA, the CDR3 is TGTGCCTGTCCCCTCGACGCGGAGCTGTTGTTT. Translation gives CACPLDAELLF.

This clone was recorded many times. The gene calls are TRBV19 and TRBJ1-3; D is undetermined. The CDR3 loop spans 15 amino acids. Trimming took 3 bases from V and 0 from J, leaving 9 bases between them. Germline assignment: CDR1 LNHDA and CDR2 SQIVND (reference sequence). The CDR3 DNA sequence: TGTGCCAGTAGTATGTGGGCCTTCTCTGGAAACACCATATATTTT. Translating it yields CASSMWAFSGNTIYF.

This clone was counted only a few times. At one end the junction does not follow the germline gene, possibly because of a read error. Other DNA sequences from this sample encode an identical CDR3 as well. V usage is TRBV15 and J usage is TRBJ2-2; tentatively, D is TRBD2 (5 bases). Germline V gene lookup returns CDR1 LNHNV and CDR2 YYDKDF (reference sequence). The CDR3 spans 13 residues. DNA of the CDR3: TGTGCCACCACTGAGACGAACACCGGGGAGCTGTTTTTC. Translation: CATTETNTGELFF.

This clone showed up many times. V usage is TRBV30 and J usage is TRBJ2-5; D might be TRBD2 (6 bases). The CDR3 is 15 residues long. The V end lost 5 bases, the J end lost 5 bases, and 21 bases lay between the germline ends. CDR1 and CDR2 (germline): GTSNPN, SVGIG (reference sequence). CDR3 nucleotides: TGTGCCTGGGCCCCGGGAGCCTCCCCCGGGGAGACCCAGTACTTC. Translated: CAWAPGASPGETQYF.

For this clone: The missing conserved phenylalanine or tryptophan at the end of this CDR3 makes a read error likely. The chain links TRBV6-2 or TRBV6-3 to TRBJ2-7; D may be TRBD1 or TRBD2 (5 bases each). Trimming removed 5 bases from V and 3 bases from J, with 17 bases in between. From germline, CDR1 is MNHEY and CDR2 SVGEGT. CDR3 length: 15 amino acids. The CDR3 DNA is TGTGCCAGCAGTATACGGACGAGGGACCACTACGAGCAGTACCTC. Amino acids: CASSIRTRDHYEQYL.

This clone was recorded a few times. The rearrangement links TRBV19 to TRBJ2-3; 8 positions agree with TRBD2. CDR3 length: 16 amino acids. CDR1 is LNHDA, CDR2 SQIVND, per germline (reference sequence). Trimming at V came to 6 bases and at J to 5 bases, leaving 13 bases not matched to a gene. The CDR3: CASRPGAGVGIDTQYF. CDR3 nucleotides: TGTGCCAGTAGGCCGGGAGCGGGAGTAGGGATAGATACGCAGTATTTT. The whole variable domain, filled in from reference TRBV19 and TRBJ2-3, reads DGGITQSPKYLFRKEGQNVTLSCEQNLNHDAMYWYRQDPGQGLRLIYYSQIVNDFQKGDIAEGYSVSREKKESFPLTVTSAQKNPTAFYLCASRPGAGVGIDTQYFGPGTRLTVL.

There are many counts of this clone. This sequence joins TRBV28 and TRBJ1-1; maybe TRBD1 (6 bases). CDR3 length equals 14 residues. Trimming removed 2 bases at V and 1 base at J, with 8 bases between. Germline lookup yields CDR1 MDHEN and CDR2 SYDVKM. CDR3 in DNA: TGTGCCAGCAGTTTAGCAGGGGCGAACACTGAAGCTTTCTTT. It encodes CASSLAGANTEAFF.

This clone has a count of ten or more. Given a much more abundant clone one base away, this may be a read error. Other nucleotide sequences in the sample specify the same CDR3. CDR3 region: CASSEGGGQPQHF. The CDR3 nucleotides read TGTGCCAGCAGTGAAGGAGGTGGTCAGCCCCAGCATTTT. This chain links TRBV2 with TRBJ1-5; D remains ambiguous. The V gene's germline CDR1 is SNHLY and CDR2 FYNNEI. CDR3 size: 13 residues. Trimming removed 1 base from V and 6 bases from J, with 7 bases in between.

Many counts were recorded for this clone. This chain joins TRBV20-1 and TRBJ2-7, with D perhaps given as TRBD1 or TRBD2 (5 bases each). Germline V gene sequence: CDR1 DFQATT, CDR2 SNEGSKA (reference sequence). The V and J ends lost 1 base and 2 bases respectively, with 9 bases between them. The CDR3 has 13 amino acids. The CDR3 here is CSARAGTPYEQYF. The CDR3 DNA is TGCAGTGCTAGAGCTGGGACCCCCTACGAGCAGTACTTC.

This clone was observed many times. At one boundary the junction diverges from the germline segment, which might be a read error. CDR3 sequence (DNA): TGCAGCGTTGGACTAGCTTCCAGTCGGTCGGACTTC. Protein sequence: CSVGLASSRSDF. The rearrangement uses TRBV29-1 and TRBJ2-5; TRBD2 matches 7 bases. The CDR3 has 12 amino acids. Germline V gene sequence: CDR1 SQVTM, CDR2 ANQGSEA.

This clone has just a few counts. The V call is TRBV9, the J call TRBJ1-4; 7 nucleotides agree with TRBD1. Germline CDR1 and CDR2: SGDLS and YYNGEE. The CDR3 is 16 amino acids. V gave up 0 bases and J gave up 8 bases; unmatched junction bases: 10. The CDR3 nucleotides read TGTGCCAGCAGCGTAGATTCTGGACAGGTTGGAGAAAAACTGTTTTTT. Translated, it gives CASSVDSGQVGEKLFF.

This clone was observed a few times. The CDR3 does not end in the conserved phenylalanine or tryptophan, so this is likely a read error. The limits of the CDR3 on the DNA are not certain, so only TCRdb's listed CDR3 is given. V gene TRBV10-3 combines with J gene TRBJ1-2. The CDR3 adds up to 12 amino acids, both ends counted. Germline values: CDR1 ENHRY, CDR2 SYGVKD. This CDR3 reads CAISEQEVGGRA.

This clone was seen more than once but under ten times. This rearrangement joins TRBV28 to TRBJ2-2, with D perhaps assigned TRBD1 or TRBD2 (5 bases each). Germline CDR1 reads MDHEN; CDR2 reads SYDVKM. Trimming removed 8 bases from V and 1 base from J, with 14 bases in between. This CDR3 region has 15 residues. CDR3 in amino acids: CASERWGLNTGELFF. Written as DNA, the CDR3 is TGTGCCAGCGAGCGGTGGGGCCTGAACACCGGGGAGCTGTTTTTT.

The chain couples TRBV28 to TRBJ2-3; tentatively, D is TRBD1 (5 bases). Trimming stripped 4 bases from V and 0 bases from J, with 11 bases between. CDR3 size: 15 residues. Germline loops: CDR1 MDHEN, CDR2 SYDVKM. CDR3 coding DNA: TGTGCCAGCAGTTCCCCCAAGGGGAGCACAGATACGCAGTATTTT. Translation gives CASSSPKGSTDTQYF.

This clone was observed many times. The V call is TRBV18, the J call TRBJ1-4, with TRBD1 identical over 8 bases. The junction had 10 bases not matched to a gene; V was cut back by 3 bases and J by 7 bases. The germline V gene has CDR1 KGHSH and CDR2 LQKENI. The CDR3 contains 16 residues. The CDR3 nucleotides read TGTGCCAGCTCACCCAACGGACAGGGCGAGAGTGAAAAACTGTTTTTT. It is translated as CASSPNGQGESEKLFF.

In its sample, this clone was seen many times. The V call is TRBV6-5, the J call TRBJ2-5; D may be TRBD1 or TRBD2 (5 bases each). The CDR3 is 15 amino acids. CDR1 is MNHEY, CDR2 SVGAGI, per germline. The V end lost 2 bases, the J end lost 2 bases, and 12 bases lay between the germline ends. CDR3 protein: CASSYVGERQETQYF. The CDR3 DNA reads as TGTGCCAGCAGTTACGTAGGGGAGCGACAAGAGACCCAGTACTTC.

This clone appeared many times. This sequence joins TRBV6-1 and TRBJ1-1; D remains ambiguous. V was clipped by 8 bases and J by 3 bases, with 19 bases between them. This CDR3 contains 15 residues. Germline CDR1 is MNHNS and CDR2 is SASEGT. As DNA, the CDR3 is TGTGCCAGCTCGAACTCCGGGAGAACGGACACTGAAGCTTTCTTT. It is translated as CASSNSGRTDTEAFF.